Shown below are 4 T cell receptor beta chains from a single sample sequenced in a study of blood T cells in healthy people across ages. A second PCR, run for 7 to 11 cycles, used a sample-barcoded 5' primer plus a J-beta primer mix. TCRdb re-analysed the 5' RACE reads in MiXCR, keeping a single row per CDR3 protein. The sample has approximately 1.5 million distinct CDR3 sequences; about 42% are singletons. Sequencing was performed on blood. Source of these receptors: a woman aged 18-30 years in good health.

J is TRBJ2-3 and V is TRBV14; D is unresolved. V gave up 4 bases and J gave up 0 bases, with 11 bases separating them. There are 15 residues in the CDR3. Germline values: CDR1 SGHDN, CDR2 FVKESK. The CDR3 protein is CASSLYFPSTDTQYF. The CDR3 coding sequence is TGTGCCAGCAGCCTTTACTTTCCTAGCACAGATACGCAGTATTTT.

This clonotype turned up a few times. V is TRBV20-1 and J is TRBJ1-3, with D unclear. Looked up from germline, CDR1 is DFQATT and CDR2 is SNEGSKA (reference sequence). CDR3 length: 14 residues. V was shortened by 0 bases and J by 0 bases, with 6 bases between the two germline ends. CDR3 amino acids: CSARDSLSGNTIYF. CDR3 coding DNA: TGCAGTGCTAGAGACAGCCTCTCTGGAAACACCATATATTTT.

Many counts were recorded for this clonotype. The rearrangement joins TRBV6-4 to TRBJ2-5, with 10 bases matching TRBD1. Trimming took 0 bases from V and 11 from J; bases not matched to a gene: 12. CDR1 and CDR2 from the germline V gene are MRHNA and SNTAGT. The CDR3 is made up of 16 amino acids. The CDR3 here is CASSDSTGGPHNEQYF. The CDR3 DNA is TGTGCCAGCAGTGACTCGACAGGGGGCCCACATAATGAGCAGTACTTC.

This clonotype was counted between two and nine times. CDR3 in DNA: TGTGCCAGCAGCTTGGGGGCTCGGAGTAGCACAGATACGCAGTATTTT. Translated, it gives CASSLGARSSTDTQYF. The chain combines TRBV5-4 with TRBJ2-3; D remains unclear. Per the germline V gene, CDR1 is SGHNT and CDR2 is YYREEE (reference sequence). With 0 bases removed from V and 0 bases from J, the gap between germline ends came to 11 bases. This CDR3 is built from 16 residues.